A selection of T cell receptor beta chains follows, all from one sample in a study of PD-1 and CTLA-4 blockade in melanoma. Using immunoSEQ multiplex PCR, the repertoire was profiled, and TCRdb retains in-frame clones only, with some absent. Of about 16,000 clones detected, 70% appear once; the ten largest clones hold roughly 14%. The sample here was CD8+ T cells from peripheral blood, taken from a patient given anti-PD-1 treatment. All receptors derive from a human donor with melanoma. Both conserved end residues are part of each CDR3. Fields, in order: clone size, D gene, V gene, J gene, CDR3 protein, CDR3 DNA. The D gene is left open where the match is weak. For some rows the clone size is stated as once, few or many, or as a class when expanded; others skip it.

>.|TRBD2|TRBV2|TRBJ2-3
CARSLAGTDTQYF
TGTGCCAGGTCACTAGCGGGTACAGATACGCAGTATTTT
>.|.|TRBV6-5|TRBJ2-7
CASRWATGGYEQYF
TGTGCCAGCAGATGGGCCACCGGGGGTTACGAGCAGTACTTC
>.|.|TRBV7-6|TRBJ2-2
CASSLIGPTGELFF
TGTGCCAGCAGCCTAATCGGACCCACCGGGGAGCTGTTTTTT
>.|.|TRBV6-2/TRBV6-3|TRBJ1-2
CASSYAGISYGYTF
TGTGCCAGCAGTTACGCGGGAATCTCCTATGGCTACACCTTC
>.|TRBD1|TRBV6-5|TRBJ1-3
CASTLDRGILDTIYF
TGTGCCAGCACCTTGGACAGGGGAATTCTAGACACCATATATTTT
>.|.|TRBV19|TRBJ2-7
CASSIKASTYEQYF
TGTGCCAGTAGTATAAAAGCGTCGACCTACGAGCAGTACTTC
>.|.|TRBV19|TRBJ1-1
CASSTTGSGTEAFF
TGTGCCAGTAGTACCACAGGGTCGGGGACTGAAGCTTTCTTT
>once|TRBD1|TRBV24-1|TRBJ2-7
CATAEDREDYEQYF
TGTGCCACCGCAGAGGACAGGGAAGACTACGAGCAGTACTTC
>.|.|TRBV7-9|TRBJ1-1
CASSLIRTNTEAFF
TGTGCCAGCAGCCTTATCAGGACGAACACTGAAGCTTTCTTT
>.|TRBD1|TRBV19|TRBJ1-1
CASSSPGTGNTEAFF
TGTGCCAGTAGTTCACCCGGGACAGGGAACACTGAAGCTTTCTTT
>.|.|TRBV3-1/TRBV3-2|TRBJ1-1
CASSQDRQLNTEAFF
TGTGCCAGCAGCCAAGATCGGCAGTTGAACACTGAAGCTTTCTTT
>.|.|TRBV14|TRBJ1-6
CASSQDIAGGTNSPLHF
TGTGCCAGCAGCCAAGATATCGCCGGGGGAACTAATTCACCCCTCCACTTT